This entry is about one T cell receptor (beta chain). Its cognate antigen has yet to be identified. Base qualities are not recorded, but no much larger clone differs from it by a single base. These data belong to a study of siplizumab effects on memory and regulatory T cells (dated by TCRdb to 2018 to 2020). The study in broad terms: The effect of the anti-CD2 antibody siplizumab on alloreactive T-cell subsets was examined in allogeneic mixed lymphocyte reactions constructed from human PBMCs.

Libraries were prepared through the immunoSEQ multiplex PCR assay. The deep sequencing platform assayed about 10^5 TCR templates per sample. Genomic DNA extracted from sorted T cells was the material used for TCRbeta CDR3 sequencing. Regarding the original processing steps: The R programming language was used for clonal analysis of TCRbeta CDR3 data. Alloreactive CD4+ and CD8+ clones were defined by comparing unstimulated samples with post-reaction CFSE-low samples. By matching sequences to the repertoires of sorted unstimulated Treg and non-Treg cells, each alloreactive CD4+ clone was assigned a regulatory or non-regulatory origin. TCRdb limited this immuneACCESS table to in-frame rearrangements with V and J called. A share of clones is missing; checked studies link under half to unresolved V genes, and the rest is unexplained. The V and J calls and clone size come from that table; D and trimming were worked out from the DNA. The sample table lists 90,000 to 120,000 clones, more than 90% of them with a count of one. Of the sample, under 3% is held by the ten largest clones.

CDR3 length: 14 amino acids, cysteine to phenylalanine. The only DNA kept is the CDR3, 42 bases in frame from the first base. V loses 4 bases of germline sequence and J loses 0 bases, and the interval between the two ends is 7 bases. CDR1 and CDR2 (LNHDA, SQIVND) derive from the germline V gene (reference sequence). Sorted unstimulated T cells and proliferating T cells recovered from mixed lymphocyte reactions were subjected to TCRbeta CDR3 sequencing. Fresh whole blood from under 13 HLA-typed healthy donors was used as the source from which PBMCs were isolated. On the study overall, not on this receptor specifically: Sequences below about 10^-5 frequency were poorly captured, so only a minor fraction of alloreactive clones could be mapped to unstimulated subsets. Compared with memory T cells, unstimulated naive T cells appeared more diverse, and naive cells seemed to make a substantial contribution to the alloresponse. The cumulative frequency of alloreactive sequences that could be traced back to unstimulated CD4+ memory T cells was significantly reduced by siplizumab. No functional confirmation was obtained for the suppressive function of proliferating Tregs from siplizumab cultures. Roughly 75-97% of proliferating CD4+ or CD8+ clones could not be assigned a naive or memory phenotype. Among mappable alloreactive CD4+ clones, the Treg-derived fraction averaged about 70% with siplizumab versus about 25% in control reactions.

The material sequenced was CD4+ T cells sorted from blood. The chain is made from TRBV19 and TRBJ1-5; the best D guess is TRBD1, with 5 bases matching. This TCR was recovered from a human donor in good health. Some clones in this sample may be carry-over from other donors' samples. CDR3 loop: CASSRDGSNQPQHF. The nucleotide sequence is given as TGTGCCAGTAGTAGGGACGGTAGCAATCAGCCCCAGCATTTT. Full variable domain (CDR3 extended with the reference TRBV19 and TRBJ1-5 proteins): DGGITQSPKYLFRKEGQNVTLSCEQNLNHDAMYWYRQDPGQGLRLIYYSQIVNDFQKGDIAEGYSVSREKKESFPLTVTSAQKNPTAFYLCASSRDGSNQPQHFGDGTRLSIL.